This T cell receptor beta chain was recovered during a study of T cells in Graves' hyperthyroidism and ophthalmopathy. Germline CDR1 SNHLY, CDR2 FYNNEI. The J segment lost 3 bases and the V segment lost 6 bases, leaving 9 bases of the junction unmatched. This CDR3 spans 15 amino acids. This clonotype was counted many times. TCR beta CDR3 region amplification was performed from RNA transcripts. HTBI primers drove first-round RT-PCR of the TCR CDR3. TCRdb fed the multiplex PCR reads into MiXCR, producing one record per CDR3 protein. There are hundreds of thousands of distinct CDR3 sequences in the sample; about a sixth occur only once, and roughly 3.3% lies in the top ten.

Source material: blood. This chain links TRBV2 with TRBJ2-3, with TRBD2 identical over 7 bases. The receptor was isolated from a woman in her forties with Graves' ophthalmopathy. CDR3 sequence (DNA): TGTGCCAGCAGGTGGGGGGGGGGTACGACAGATACGCAGTATTTT. It encodes CASRWGGGTTDTQYF. The full variable domain, with the rest looked up from reference TRBV2 and TRBJ2-3, is EPEVTQTPSHQVTQMGQEVILRCVPISNHLYFYWYRQILGQKVEFLVSFYNNEISEKSEIFDDQFSVERPDGSNFTLKIRSTKLEDSAMYFCASRWGGGTTDTQYFGPGTRLTVL.